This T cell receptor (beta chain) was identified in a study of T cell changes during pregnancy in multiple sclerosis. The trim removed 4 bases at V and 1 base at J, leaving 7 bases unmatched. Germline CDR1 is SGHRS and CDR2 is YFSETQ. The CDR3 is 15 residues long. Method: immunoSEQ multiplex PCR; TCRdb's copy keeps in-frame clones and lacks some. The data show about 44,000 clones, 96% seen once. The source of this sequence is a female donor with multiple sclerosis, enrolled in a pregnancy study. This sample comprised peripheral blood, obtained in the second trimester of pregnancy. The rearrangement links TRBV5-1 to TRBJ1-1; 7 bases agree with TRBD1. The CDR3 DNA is TGCGCCAGCAGCCCCAGGACAGGACCGAACACTGAAGCTTTCTTT. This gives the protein CASSPRTGPNTEAFF.